This passage covers 14 T cell receptor beta chains from one sample sequenced in a study of cytomegalovirus exposure and HLA in healthy donors (dated by TCRdb to the late 2010s). Libraries were made using the immunoSEQ multiplex PCR assay. A mixture of 60 forward primers for TCR Vbeta segments and 13 reverse primers for TCR Jbeta segments was used in the multiplex PCR. The table was pulled from immuneACCESS by TCRdb, which kept in-frame rearrangements only. Such tables lose some clones; where checked, under half of the loss comes from unresolved V genes, and the rest has no known cause. Here the sample has about 94,000 clones; roughly four fifths occur a single time. In total, the top ten clones hold approximately 10% of the sample. The sequenced sample consisted of PBMCs. All receptors come from a human donor in good health.

The chain combines TRBV9 with TRBJ1-2; the match to TRBD1 covers 8 bases. Germline V gene lookup returns CDR1 SGDLS and CDR2 YYNGEE. There are 13 residues in the CDR3. After removal of 1 base from V and 6 bases from J, the junction contained 2 bases not matched to a gene. This CDR3 reads CASSVQGADGYTF. For the CDR3, the DNA is TGTGCCAGCAGCGTACAGGGGGCAGATGGCTACACCTTC. Full variable domain (missing parts from reference TRBV9 and TRBJ1-2): DSGVTQTPKHLITATGQRVTLRCSPRSGDLSVYWYQQSLDQGLQFLIQYYNGEERAKGNILERFSAQQFPDLHSELNLSSLELGDSALYFCASSVQGADGYTFGSGTRLTVV.

The chain combines TRBV2 with TRBJ2-4; 8 positions match TRBD1. Unmatched junction bases numbered 8, after V lost 7 bases and J lost 0 bases. Germline-derived CDR1 and CDR2 are SNHLY and FYNNEI. The CDR3 runs 16 residues. CDR3 bases: TGTGCCAGCAACGGACAGGGAGTGGAAGCCAAAAACATTCAGTACTTC. Translation gives CASNGQGVEAKNIQYF.

The V call is TRBV15, the J call TRBJ2-3; D remains ambiguous. CDR1 is LNHNV, CDR2 YYDKDF, per germline (reference sequence). The CDR3 length is 15 residues. The V and J ends lost 0 bases and 0 bases respectively, with 7 bases between them. CDR3 DNA: TGTGCCACCAGCAGAGATTATAGTAGCACAGATACGCAGTATTTT. This gives the protein CATSRDYSSTDTQYF.

The chain combines TRBV4-3 with TRBJ1-2; tentative D call: TRBD1 (5 bases). The CDR3 length is 14 residues. Germline loops: CDR1 LGHNA, CDR2 YSLEER. V shed 0 bases and J shed 7 bases, with 12 bases lying between them. Written as DNA, the CDR3 is TGCGCCAGCAGCCAAGAGCCTCAGGGTGCTGGCTACACCTTC. This sequence encodes CASSQEPQGAGYTF.

This clone was counted a few times. The CDR3 loop is CASSWNRESPLHF. CDR3 bases: TGTGCCAGCAGCTGGAACAGGGAGTCACCCCTCCACTTT. The chain joins TRBV7-3 to TRBJ1-6; TRBD1 might be the D (6 bases). Trimming stripped 4 bases from V and 10 bases from J, with 11 bases between. Germline-derived CDR1 and CDR2 are SGHTA and FQGTGA. This CDR3 is 13 amino acids long.

The chain couples TRBV4-3 to TRBJ2-6, with a tentative D call TRBD1 (5 bases). Germline assignment: CDR1 LGHNA and CDR2 YSLEER. The CDR3 sequence is 18 residues long. V lost 2 bases, J lost 0 bases, and 14 bases lay in between. DNA of the CDR3: TGCGCCAGCAGCCAATATAGCAGGGCCTCCTCTGGGGCCAACGTCCTGACTTTC. It yields the protein CASSQYSRASSGANVLTF.

The chain uses TRBV7-9 and TRBJ1-1; TRBD1 aligns across 7 bases. This CDR3 is built from 16 residues. Germline-derived CDR1 and CDR2 are SEHNR and FQNEAQ (reference sequence). Trimming took 5 bases from V and 1 from J; bases not matched to a gene: 10. The DNA of the CDR3 is TGTGCCAGCAGCCACCGGAGGGGACAGAAGAACACTGAAGCTTTCTTT. The encoded protein is CASSHRRGQKNTEAFF.

V gene TRBV2 combines with J gene TRBJ2-7; no clear D gene. V lost 2 bases and J lost 3, with 8 bases in between. Per the germline V gene, CDR1 is SNHLY and CDR2 is FYNNEI. The CDR3 consists of 13 residues. The CDR3 loop reads CASSETVGYEQYF. The CDR3 coding sequence is TGTGCCAGCAGTGAAACGGTCGGCTACGAGCAGTACTTC.

The chain is built from TRBV5-8 and TRBJ2-5; tentative D call: TRBD2 (6 bases). V lost 3 bases and J 7 bases, leaving 10 bases between the germline ends. Germline V gives CDR1 SGHTS, CDR2 YDEGEE. The CDR3 length is 12 residues. The CDR3 reads CASSSYGGTQYF. CDR3 nucleotides: TGTGCCAGCAGCTCGTACGGGGGGACCCAGTACTTC.

The rearrangement links TRBV7-2 to TRBJ1-1; weak D call: TRBD1 (5 bases). With 3 bases removed from V and 0 bases from J, the gap between germline ends came to 8 bases. Germline V gene lookup returns CDR1 SGHTA and CDR2 FQGNSA. The CDR3 spans 14 residues. CDR3 bases: TGTGCCAGCAGCTTCGGAGGGGTGAACACTGAAGCTTTCTTT. This encodes CASSFGGVNTEAFF. Complete variable domain (other parts from reference TRBV7-2 and TRBJ1-1): GAGVSQSPSNKVTEKGKDVELRCDPISGHTALYWYRQSLGQGLEFLIYFQGNSAPDKSGLPSDRFSAERTGGSVSTLTIQRTQQEDSAVYLCASSFGGVNTEAFFGQGTRLTVV.

The chain has TRBV15 and TRBJ1-5, with D tentatively TRBD1 (5 bases). This CDR3 is 14 amino acids long. V gave up 0 bases and J gave up 4 bases, with 7 bases separating them. The germline V gene has CDR1 LNHNV and CDR2 YYDKDF (reference sequence). The CDR3 here is CATSREGVNQPQHF. The CDR3 nucleotides read TGTGCCACCAGCAGAGAAGGGGTGAATCAGCCCCAGCATTTT.

The J gene is TRBJ2-1, the V gene TRBV19; D not resolved. The CDR3 length is 11 residues. The V end lost 1 base, the J end lost 10 bases, and 5 bases lay between the germline ends. CDR1 is LNHDA and CDR2 is SQIVND in the germline V gene (reference sequence). The DNA of the CDR3 is TGTGCCAGTAGTATAGGAGCGGAGCAGTTCTTC. It specifies CASSIGAEQFF.

The chain links TRBV30 to TRBJ2-1; 9 bases are a match to TRBD2. Germline V gene data show CDR1 as GTSNPN and CDR2 as SVGIG (reference sequence). V was pared by 0 bases and J by 5 bases, with 14 bases of the junction left unmatched. This CDR3 is 18 amino acids long. CDR3 protein: CAWSVVSGGRSINNEQFF. The CDR3, as DNA: TGTGCCTGGAGTGTCGTTAGCGGGGGTCGATCCATAAACAATGAGCAGTTCTTC.

This sequence joins TRBV13 and TRBJ2-5; 7 positions match TRBD2. The DNA end lines up better with TRBJ2-7; the J call may be wrong. This CDR3 spans 15 amino acids. CDR1 is PRHDT, CDR2 FYEKMQ, per germline (reference sequence). The CDR3 nucleotides are TGTGCCAGCAGCTTAGGGGGGCGGGGGTCCTACGAGCAGTACTTC. Encoded protein: CASSLGGRGSYEQYF.